This TCR beta chain comes out of a study of T-cell memory formation after mild COVID-19. Study-wide background: Largely donor-specific TCR clusters were found. Study-wide results and caveats: For second-wave clones that peaked at day 37, SARS-CoV-2 specificity went unverified. While clones contracting from day 15 to 85 were balanced between CD4 and CD8, later expanders leaned CD4+.

The germline V and J ends were trimmed by 5 bases and 10 bases, with 12 bases remaining between them. The CDR3 has 13 residues. Germline CDR1 and CDR2: SEHNR and FQNEAQ (reference sequence). A few counts support this clonotype. Its target is not known. 5'RACE primed at constant segments yielded TCR alpha and TCR beta cDNA libraries bearing sample barcodes and UMIs. One entry per CDR3 protein, called by TCRdb with MiXCR from the 5' RACE reads. This sample carries approximately 300,000 distinct CDR3 sequences, around 15% of them seen once, and the ten largest clones take about a fifth. This TCR came from a man in his late teens or twenties who had mild COVID-19 (a few samples of this study predate the infection). Cell type and time point are not known. The J gene is TRBJ1-6, the V gene TRBV7-9; weak D call: TRBD1 (6 bases). The sample comprised PBMCs or a T cell subset sorted from them (not recorded which). CDR3 bases: TGTGCCAGCAGCGGGGTAGGGGGATCACCCCTCCACTTT. This sequence encodes CASSGVGGSPLHF.